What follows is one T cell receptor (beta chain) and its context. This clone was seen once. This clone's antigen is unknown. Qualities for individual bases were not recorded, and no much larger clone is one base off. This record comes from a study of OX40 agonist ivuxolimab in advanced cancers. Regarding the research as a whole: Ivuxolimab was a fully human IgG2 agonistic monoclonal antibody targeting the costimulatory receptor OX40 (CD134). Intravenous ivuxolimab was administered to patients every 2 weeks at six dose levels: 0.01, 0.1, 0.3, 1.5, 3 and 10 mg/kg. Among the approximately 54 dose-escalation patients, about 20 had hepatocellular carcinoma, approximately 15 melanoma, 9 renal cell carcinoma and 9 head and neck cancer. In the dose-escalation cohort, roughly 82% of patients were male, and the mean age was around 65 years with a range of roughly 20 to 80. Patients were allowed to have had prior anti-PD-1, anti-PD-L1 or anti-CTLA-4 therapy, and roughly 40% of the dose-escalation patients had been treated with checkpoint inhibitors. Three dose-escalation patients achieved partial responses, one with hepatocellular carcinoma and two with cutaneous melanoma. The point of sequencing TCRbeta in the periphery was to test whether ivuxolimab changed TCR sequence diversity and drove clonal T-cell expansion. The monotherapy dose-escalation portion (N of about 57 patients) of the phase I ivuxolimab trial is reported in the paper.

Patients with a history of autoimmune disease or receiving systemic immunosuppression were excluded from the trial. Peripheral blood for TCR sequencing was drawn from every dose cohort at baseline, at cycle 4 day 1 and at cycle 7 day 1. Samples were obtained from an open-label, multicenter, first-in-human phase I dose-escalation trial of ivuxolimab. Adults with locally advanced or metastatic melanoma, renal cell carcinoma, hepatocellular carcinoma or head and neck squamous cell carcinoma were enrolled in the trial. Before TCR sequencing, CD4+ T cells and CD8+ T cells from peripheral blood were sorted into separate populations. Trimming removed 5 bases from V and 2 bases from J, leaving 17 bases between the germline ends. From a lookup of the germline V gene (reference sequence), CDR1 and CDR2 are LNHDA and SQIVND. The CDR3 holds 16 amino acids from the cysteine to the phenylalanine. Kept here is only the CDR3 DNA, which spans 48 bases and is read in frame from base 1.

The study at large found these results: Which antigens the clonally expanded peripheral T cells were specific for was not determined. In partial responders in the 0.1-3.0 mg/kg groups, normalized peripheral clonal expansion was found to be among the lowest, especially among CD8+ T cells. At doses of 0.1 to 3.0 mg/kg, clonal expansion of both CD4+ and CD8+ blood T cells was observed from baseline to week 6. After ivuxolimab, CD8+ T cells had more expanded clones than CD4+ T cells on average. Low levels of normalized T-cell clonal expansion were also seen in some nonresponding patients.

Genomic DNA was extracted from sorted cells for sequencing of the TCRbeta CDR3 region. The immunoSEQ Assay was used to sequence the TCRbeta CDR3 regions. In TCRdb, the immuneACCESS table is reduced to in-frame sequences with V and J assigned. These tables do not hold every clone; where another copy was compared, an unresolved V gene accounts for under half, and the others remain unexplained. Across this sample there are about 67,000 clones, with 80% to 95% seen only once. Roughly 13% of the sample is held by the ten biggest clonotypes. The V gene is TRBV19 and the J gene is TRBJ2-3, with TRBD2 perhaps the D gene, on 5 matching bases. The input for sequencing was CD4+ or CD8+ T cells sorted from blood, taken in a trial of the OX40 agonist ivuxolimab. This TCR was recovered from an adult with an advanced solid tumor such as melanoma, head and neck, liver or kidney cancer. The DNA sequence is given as TGTGCCAGTAGTCAGCCCACTAGATCCACCACAGATACGCAGTATTTT. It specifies CASSQPTRSTTDTQYF.